This T cell receptor beta chain derives from a study of T cell responses to AZD1222 COVID-19 vaccine. Sequenced by immunoSEQ multiplex PCR; TCRdb stores in-frame clones only, minus some. The table lists around 99,000 clones, approximately 90% of them singletons. Sequencing used peripheral blood, obtained 28 days after the second AZD1222 dose. The source of this sequence is an adult who received the AZD1222 COVID-19 vaccine.

The CDR3 nucleotides are TGTGCCAGCAGCTCCTTCGACAGGGAGTACGAGCAGTTCTTC. Its protein is CASSSFDREYEQFF. The chain is built from TRBV11-3 and TRBJ2-1, with 7 nucleotides matching TRBD1. Germline CDR1 SGHNT, CDR2 YENEEA. CDR3 length equals 14 residues. The V segment lost 4 bases and the J segment 10 bases; nucleotides outside the gene matches: 10.